A selection of T cell receptor beta chains follows, all from one sample in a study of identical twins. TCRdb ran MiXCR on the 5' RACE reads and lists one entry per CDR3 protein. The sample yields roughly 1.6 million distinct CDR3 sequences, under 35% seen once. The sample was cord blood. The receptors stem from a newborn girl in good health. CDR3s include the opening cysteine and the closing phenylalanine or tryptophan. A D gene is named only where the DNA matches it firmly. The size entry is marked missing in some rows and otherwise reads once, few, many or a size class.

.,TRBJ1-2,.,TRBV20-1,TGCAGTGCTAGAGGGGGGCCCCGCTATGGCTACACCTTC,CSARGGPRYGYTF
once,TRBJ1-1,.,TRBV20-1,TGCAGTGCTGAGCGACCGGGCAGGCCTGAAGCTTTCTTT,CSAERPGRPEAFF
.,TRBJ2-7,.,TRBV18,TGTGCCAGCTCACCACTGAGGGGTAAAGAGCAGTACTTC,CASSPLRGKEQYF
.,TRBJ2-3,.,TRBV6-1,TGTGCCAGCAGTGATCTCGCTAGCATGTCAGATACGCAGTATTTT,CASSDLASMSDTQYF
few,TRBJ1-6,TRBD1,TRBV12-3/TRBV12-4,TGTGCCAGCAGTAGAGTCCAGGGGGCTAATTCACCCCTCCACTTT,CASSRVQGANSPLHF
.,TRBJ2-3,.,TRBV5-1,TGCGCCAGCAGCTTGTGGCAGGGGTTCACAGATACGCAGTATTTT,CASSLWQGFTDTQYF
few,TRBJ2-4,.,TRBV18,TGTGCCAGCTCACCACTGGTAGGGTCAAACATTCAGTACTTC,CASSPLVGSNIQYF
.,TRBJ2-5,.,TRBV5-1,TGCGCCAGCAGCTTGGCTTTCAGCAGAGAGACCCAGTACTTC,CASSLAFSRETQYF
.,TRBJ2-4,.,TRBV20-1,TGCAGTGCTAGAGGACAGTCTCTAGCCAAAAACATTCAGTACTTC,CSARGQSLAKNIQYF
.,TRBJ2-3,TRBD2,TRBV20-1,TGCAGTGCTGATAGCGGGGGCACCACAGATACGCAGTATTTT,CSADSGGTTDTQYF
.,TRBJ1-2,.,TRBV12-3/TRBV12-4,TGTGCCAGCAGTACTAGACAGCTAAGGGGCTACACCTTC,CASSTRQLRGYTF
.,TRBJ1-5,.,TRBV2,TGTGCCAGCAGCGATCGCTCGGGGGGCAATCAGCCCCAGCATTTT,CASSDRSGGNQPQHF
.,TRBJ1-6,.,TRBV12-3/TRBV12-4,TGTGCCAGCAGATCTAGGGGGGGATCCTATAATTCACCCCTCCACTTT,CASRSRGGSYNSPLHF
few,TRBJ2-7,TRBD2,TRBV5-1,TGCGCCAGCAGCCTAACTACTAGCGGGAGGTACGAGCAGTACTTC,CASSLTTSGRYEQYF
.,TRBJ2-5,TRBD1,TRBV27,TGTGCCAGCAGTTTACTCGGGACAGCGACTGGAGAGACCCAGTACTTC,CASSLLGTATGETQYF
.,TRBJ1-2,.,TRBV21-1,TGTGCCAGCAGCAATTCCCAGCCCGCGTGCCGAGGCTACACCTTC,CASSNSQPACRGYTF
.,TRBJ2-7,.,TRBV20-1,TGCAGTGCTAGGCGACAGAGGGCCTACAATGAGCAGTACTTC,CSARRQRAYNEQYF
many,TRBJ2-1,.,TRBV3-1,TGTGCCAGCAGCCATAGTCCTTACAATGAGCAGTTCTTC,CASSHSPYNEQFF
.,TRBJ2-1,TRBD2,TRBV5-1,TGCGCCAGCAGCTCACTAGCGGAAGGGGCAGGTAAGCAGTTCTTC,CASSSLAEGAGKQFF
few,TRBJ2-4,TRBD1,TRBV7-9,TGTGCCAGCAGCTCAAACAGGGGTGGAGACATTCAGTACTTC,CASSSNRGGDIQYF
many,TRBJ1-2,.,TRBV25-1,TGTGCCAGCTTTGAGGGGGGCGGCTACACCTTC,CASFEGGGYTF
few,TRBJ1-1,TRBD1,TRBV6-1,TGTGCCAGCATCCAGGACAGGATCACTGAAGCTTTCTTT,CASIQDRITEAFF
.,TRBJ1-1,.,TRBV20-1,TGCAGTGCTAGAGATTCCCACGGGTTGGCCACTGAAGCTTTCTTT,CSARDSHGLATEAFF
.,TRBJ2-7,.,TRBV29-1,TGCAGCGTTGATCGACCATTTCCCACTTACAATGAGCAGTACTTC,CSVDRPFPTYNEQYF
once,TRBJ1-5,.,TRBV11-2,TGTGCCAGCAGCTTAGAATCGAGGGGTGGGCAGCCCCAGCATTTT,CASSLESRGGQPQHF
few,TRBJ2-1,.,TRBV7-9,TGTGCCAGTGACGCGAGCTCCTACAATGAGCAGTTCTTC,CASDASSYNEQFF
.,TRBJ2-1,.,TRBV5-1,TGCGCCAGCGGCTTGGTGGGAAACAATGAGCAGTTCTTC,CASGLVGNNEQFF
.,TRBJ1-5,.,TRBV20-1,TGCAGTGCTAGATCTGACGGGGGCAATCAGCCCCAGCATTTT,CSARSDGGNQPQHF
.,TRBJ1-2,.,TRBV6-1,TGTGCCAGCAGTGAAGGTGAAGCCTATGGCTACACCTTC,CASSEGEAYGYTF
few,TRBJ2-4,TRBD2,TRBV6-1,TGTGCCAGCAGTGACGACTGGCGGGGGGGCAGAAACATTCAGTACTTC,CASSDDWRGGRNIQYF